These 3 T cell receptor beta chains were all obtained from the same sample, sequenced in a study of early T cells in non-severe SARS-CoV-2 infection. From the 5' RACE reads, TCRdb called clonotypes with MiXCR, one entry per CDR3 protein. The table has roughly 77,000 distinct CDR3 sequences, around 12% seen once. The sequenced sample was whole blood. The receptors derive from an adult who was a healthcare worker with PCR-confirmed SARS-CoV-2 infection or an uninfected control (not recorded which).

The rearrangement joins TRBV10-1 to TRBJ1-2; D is possibly TRBD1 (5 bases). Germline V lookup: CDR1 WNHNN, CDR2 SYGVQD (reference sequence). This CDR3 spans 14 amino acids. The ends were cut back, 3 bases at V and 9 bases at J, with 17 bases in the middle. CDR3 in amino acids: CASSDSRDSLSYTF. CDR3 coding DNA: TGCGCCAGCAGTGACTCCAGGGACTCTCTTAGCTACACCTTC.

This clonotype was found a few times. V usage is TRBV5-8 and J usage is TRBJ2-3; TRBD1 matches 7 bases. The germline CDR1 and CDR2 sequences are SGHTS and YDEGEE. This CDR3 is 17 amino acids long. The junction had 10 bases not matched to a gene; V was cut back by 3 bases and J by 0 bases. The CDR3 DNA is TGTGCCAGCAGCTACAGCACAGGGGCTACTAGCACAGATACGCAGTATTTT. The encoded protein is CASSYSTGATSTDTQYF. The whole variable domain, filled in from reference TRBV5-8 and TRBJ2-3, reads EAGVTQSPTHLIKTRGQQATLRCSPISGHTSVYWYQQALGLGLQFLLWYDEGEERNRGNFPPRFSGRQFPNYSSELNVNALELEDSALYLCASSYSTGATSTDTQYFGPGTRLTVL.

This sequence joins TRBV19 and TRBJ1-4; no reliable D call. Trimming took off 1 base at V and 0 bases at J, with 9 bases between the two ends. This CDR3 is 16 amino acids long. Germline lookup yields CDR1 LNHDA and CDR2 SQIVND (reference sequence). Written as DNA, the CDR3 is TGTGCCAGTAGTATAGGGAGCTTTGCAACTAATGAAAAACTGTTTTTT. This codes for CASSIGSFATNEKLFF. Complete variable domain (other parts from reference TRBV19 and TRBJ1-4): DGGITQSPKYLFRKEGQNVTLSCEQNLNHDAMYWYRQDPGQGLRLIYYSQIVNDFQKGDIAEGYSVSREKKESFPLTVTSAQKNPTAFYLCASSIGSFATNEKLFFGSGTQLSVL.